Below, 16 T cell receptor beta chains from the same sample are listed, as sequenced in a study of Graves' ophthalmopathy and Graves' hyperthyroidism. The study amplified TCR beta CDR3 regions using RNA transcripts. After a first-round RT-PCR with HTBI primers, a second-round multiplex PCR was run. TCRdb itself ran the multiplex PCR reads through MiXCR, one entry per CDR3 protein. The sample carries around 1.1 million distinct CDR3 sequences, about two fifths recorded once. Sequenced sample: peripheral blood or thyroid tissue (not recorded which). The receptor source for this set is an adult man with Graves' hyperthyroidism.

The V call is TRBV20-1, the J call TRBJ2-5, with 9 bases that match TRBD2. Germline CDR1 and CDR2: DFQATT and SNEGSKA (reference sequence). J was trimmed by 5 bases and V by 2 bases; bases with no gene match: 9. The CDR3 consists of 15 residues. The chain's CDR3 is CSARRAGGTVETQYF. The CDR3, as DNA: TGCAGTGCTAGACGAGCGGGGGGAACCGTGGAGACCCAGTACTTC.

The gene calls are TRBV24-1 and TRBJ2-2, with TRBD1 identical over 10 bases. Germline CDR1 is KGHDR and CDR2 is SFDVKD. The CDR3 runs to 17 residues. The V segment lost 4 bases and the J segment 4 bases; nucleotides outside the gene matches: 8. Here the CDR3 DNA reads TGTGCCACCAGTGACGCGACAGGGGGCATGGTCACCGGGGAGCTGTTTTTT. It translates to CATSDATGGMVTGELFF.

The chain is built from TRBV7-2 and TRBJ2-7; D gene unclear. Deletions cut 2 bases from V and 6 bases from J, with 8 bases between. Germline loops: CDR1 SGHTA, CDR2 FQGNSA. The CDR3 covers 12 residues. The CDR3 region is CASSLYSAEQYF. For the CDR3, the DNA is TGTGCCAGCAGCTTATACTCCGCCGAGCAGTACTTC.

In the case of this clonotype: The germline gene is not matched at one end of the junction; a read error may be the cause. This chain's CDR3 is CACSANTGGRGYTF. In DNA, the CDR3 is TGTGCCTGCAGTGCTAACACAGGGGGCCGAGGCTACACCTTC. J is TRBJ1-2 and V is TRBV25-1, with TRBD1 identical over 9 bases. The CDR3 is 14 amino acids. Germline CDR1 MGHDK, CDR2 SYGVNS.

This clonotype was detected ten times or more. The chain carries TRBV10-3 and TRBJ2-7; the D gene is possibly TRBD2 (5 bases). The V end lost 2 bases, the J end lost 3 bases, and 11 bases lay between the germline ends. The CDR3 has 14 residues. CDR1 and CDR2 (germline): ENHRY, SYGVKD. The CDR3 nucleotides are TGTGCCATCAGTGAGACCTCGGGAAACTACGAGCAGTACTTC. Protein product: CAISETSGNYEQYF.

This rearrangement joins TRBV5-1 to TRBJ2-2; the match to TRBD1 covers 7 bases. Losses at the gene ends were 7 bases for V and 4 bases for J; bases not matched to a gene: 4. This CDR3 comprises 13 residues. The germline gives CDR1 SGHRS, CDR2 YFSETQ. CDR3 region: CASDPGGTGELFF. The CDR3 DNA sequence: TGCGCCAGCGACCCAGGGGGCACCGGGGAGCTGTTTTTT.

The chain recombines TRBV29-1 with TRBJ1-1, with D unresolved. CDR1 and CDR2 (germline): SQVTM, ANQGSEA. The V gene lost 7 bases and the J gene lost 5 bases, with 17 bases spanning the gap. The CDR3 spans 13 residues. The CDR3 here is CSGGPAVGTEAFF. The CDR3 nucleotides read TGCAGCGGGGGTCCGGCGGTAGGGACTGAAGCTTTCTTT.

As to this clonotype: The conserved closing phenylalanine or tryptophan is absent in this CDR3, likely reflecting a read error. The DNA is omitted, as the CDR3 cannot be located on it reliably, and the CDR3 follows TCRdb's listing. The J gene is TRBJ2-6, the V gene TRBV19; TRBD2 reflects the table's D call only, with no check against the DNA. The CDR3 adds up to 10 amino acids, both ends counted. CDR1 is LNHDA and CDR2 is SQIVND in the germline V gene (reference sequence). The CDR3 is CASSIQRGGT.

This clonotype appeared many times. The V call is TRBV12-3 or TRBV12-4, the J call TRBJ1-5; D unclear. V lost 3 bases, J lost 4 bases, and 1 base lay in between. This CDR3 comprises 11 residues. CDR3 coding DNA: TGTGCCAGCAGTTTTAATCAGCCCCAGCATTTT. This sequence encodes CASSFNQPQHF.

This clonotype was counted only a few times. The chain recombines TRBV5-1 with TRBJ2-5; D is tentatively TRBD1 or TRBD2 (5 bases each). Germline loops: CDR1 SGHRS, CDR2 YFSETQ. The CDR3 is 15 amino acids. V shed 8 bases and J shed 0 bases, with 17 bases lying between them. The DNA of the CDR3 is TGCGCCAGTTTGAAGGGGTGGGGGAACCAAGAGACCCAGTACTTC. Protein sequence: CASLKGWGNQETQYF.

The chain has TRBV29-1 and TRBJ2-7, with D perhaps matching TRBD2 (6 bases). CDR3 length equals 13 residues. V lost 8 bases to trimming and J lost 5 bases, with 19 bases between them. Germline V gene sequence: CDR1 SQVTM, CDR2 ANQGSEA. The CDR3: CSLGWGGQDEQYF. DNA for the CDR3: TGCAGCTTGGGATGGGGAGGCCAGGACGAGCAGTACTTC.

This clonotype was seen at least ten times. J is TRBJ2-7 and V is TRBV11-2, with 8 bases that match TRBD2. CDR1 is SGHAT, CDR2 FQNNGV, per germline. CDR3 size: 19 residues. J gave up 3 bases and V 2 bases, and 18 bases lay outside the gene matches. The CDR3 region is CASSLMGLGLMSFNYEQYF. CDR3 coding DNA: TGTGCCAGCAGCTTAATGGGACTAGGCTTAATGAGCTTCAACTACGAGCAGTACTTC.

There are a few counts of this clonotype. The chain joins TRBV5-4 to TRBJ2-7; 7 nucleotides match TRBD1. V lost 4 bases, J lost 3 bases, and 7 bases stayed unmatched. The CDR3 runs 14 residues. Looked up from germline, CDR1 is SGHNT and CDR2 is YYREEE (reference sequence). CDR3 region: CASSTDRKIYEQYF. CDR3 nucleotides: TGTGCCAGCAGCACGGACAGGAAAATCTACGAGCAGTACTTC.

This clonotype showed up just a few times. The V and J genes are TRBV20-1 and TRBJ2-7, with TRBD2 as a possible D gene (6 bases). From germline, CDR1 is DFQATT and CDR2 SNEGSKA (reference sequence). This CDR3 spans 14 amino acids. Between the trimmed V and J ends, which lost 6 bases and 4 bases, there was a span of 19 bases. CDR3: CSAGGSGDFYEQYF. The CDR3 DNA is TGCAGTGCCGGCGGTTCGGGGGATTTTTACGAGCAGTACTTC.

This chain joins TRBV4-3 and TRBJ1-4; tentatively, D is TRBD1 (6 bases). Germline lookup yields CDR1 LGHNA and CDR2 YSLEER. The CDR3 consists of 15 residues. V dropped 1 base and J dropped 8 bases, with 14 bases sitting between them. CDR3: CASSQGRTVSEKLFF. The DNA of the CDR3 is TGCGCCAGCAGCCAAGGACGGACAGTCTCCGAAAAACTGTTTTTT.

The chain employs TRBV11-2 and TRBJ1-4; a possible D gene is TRBD1 (5 bases). Trimming left V 4 bases short and J 2 bases short, with 11 bases between. Germline CDR1 is SGHAT and CDR2 is FQNNGV. CDR3 length: 15 residues. DNA for the CDR3: TGTGCCAGCAGCTCGCGACAGCCCACTAATGAAAAACTGTTTTTT. It encodes CASSSRQPTNEKLFF.